The 32 T cell receptor beta chains below come from one sample, sequenced in a study of T cells in Graves' hyperthyroidism and ophthalmopathy. The source material, RNA transcripts, was used to amplify TCR beta CDR3 regions. In the first-round RT-PCR of the TCR CDR3, the HTBI primer set was used. TCRdb re-analysed the multiplex PCR reads in MiXCR, keeping a single row per CDR3 protein. The profile covers around 610,000 distinct CDR3 sequences, with roughly 14% appearing a single time and around 4% taken by the ten largest. The specimen sequenced was blood. The origin of the receptors is a middle-aged woman with Graves' ophthalmopathy.

This clonotype was observed at least ten times. The CDR3 bases are TGCAGTGCTAGGCGGGGGGCCGAGAACACTGAAGCTTTCTTT. It is translated as CSARRGAENTEAFF. The V and J genes are TRBV20-1 and TRBJ1-1; tentatively, D is TRBD1 (6 bases). Trimming cost V 3 bases and J 1 base, with 12 bases left between them. Germline assignment: CDR1 DFQATT and CDR2 SNEGSKA (reference sequence). This CDR3 spans 14 amino acids.

This chain links TRBV20-1 with TRBJ2-5; 8 nucleotides match TRBD1. V lost 6 bases to trimming and J lost 5 bases; unmatched junction nucleotides: 14. The CDR3 consists of 15 residues. Per the germline V gene, CDR1 is DFQATT and CDR2 is SNEGSKA (reference sequence). The DNA of the CDR3 is TGCAGTGCCAACACCCGACAGGGGATGGTGGAGACCCAGTACTTC. Amino acids: CSANTRQGMVETQYF.

V is TRBV5-1 and J is TRBJ2-2, with D perhaps TRBD2 (5 bases). Germline CDR1 is SGHRS and CDR2 is YFSETQ. With 5 bases removed from V and 5 bases from J, the gap between germline ends came to 19 bases. This CDR3 is 16 amino acids long. CDR3 sequence: CASSRPGPTGTGELFF. The CDR3 DNA follows: TGCGCCAGCAGTCGTCCCGGTCCCACGGGAACCGGGGAGCTGTTTTTT.

The rearrangement joins TRBV24-1 to TRBJ1-5; D uncertain. The CDR3 contains 16 residues. Trimming cost V 5 bases and J 5 bases, with 18 bases left between them. The germline CDR1 and CDR2 sequences are KGHDR and SFDVKD. CDR3 nucleotides: TGTGCCACCAGTGCCGTTGGACCGGGAGCCCATCAGCCCCAGCATTTT. This translates into CATSAVGPGAHQPQHF.

This clonotype was counted at least ten times. A read error may produce the germline difference seen at one junction end. This chain joins TRBV19 and TRBJ2-7; D is uncertain. The germline CDR1 and CDR2 sequences are LNHDA and SQIVND (reference sequence). CDR3 length: 14 residues. CDR3 nucleotide sequence: TGTGCCGGTAGTATTAGTCCGGTTACCTACGAGCAGTACTTC. This gives the protein CAGSISPVTYEQYF. The full variable domain, rest sourced from reference TRBV19 and TRBJ2-7, is DGGITQSPKYLFRKEGQNVTLSCEQNLNHDAMYWYRQDPGQGLRLIYYSQIVNDFQKGDIAEGYSVSREKKESFPLTVTSAQKNPTAFYLCAGSISPVTYEQYFGPGTRLTVT.

This clonotype was counted between two and nine times. The V call is TRBV4-3, the J call TRBJ1-2; D is ambiguous. Trimming shortened V by 2 bases and J by 2 bases, and 15 bases separated the two germline ends. CDR1 is LGHNA, CDR2 YSLEER, per germline. This CDR3 is built from 16 residues. The CDR3 spells CASSQIPGDGNYGYTF. The CDR3 bases are TGCGCCAGCAGCCAAATCCCGGGAGACGGGAACTATGGCTACACCTTC.

The chain recombines TRBV10-3 with TRBJ2-5; D is possibly TRBD1 or TRBD2 (5 bases each). In germline, CDR1 is ENHRY, CDR2 SYGVKD. Trimming stripped 7 bases from V and 1 base from J, with 19 bases between. The CDR3 covers 16 residues. CDR3 sequence: CAINPSPSGGQETQYF. The CDR3 DNA reads as TGTGCCATCAACCCATCACCGTCTGGGGGCCAAGAGACCCAGTACTTC.

This clonotype occurred a few times. A much larger clone lies one base from this, so it may be a read error. The V call is TRBV12-3 or TRBV12-4, the J call TRBJ2-7; 15 bases agree with TRBD2. The CDR3 is made up of 18 amino acids. This CDR3 reads CASSYGLAGGPYRLEQCF. CDR3 nucleotide sequence: TGTGCCAGCAGCTACGGACTAGCGGGAGGGCCGTATCGCCTCGAGCAGTGCTTC.

This clonotype was recorded at least ten times. V gene TRBV20-1 combines with J gene TRBJ1-5; D remains unclear. The germline V and J ends were trimmed by 4 bases and 2 bases, with 9 bases remaining between them. Germline lookup yields CDR1 DFQATT and CDR2 SNEGSKA (reference sequence). CDR3 size: 13 residues. CDR3 bases: TGCAGTGCTAAGGCCTGGGGCAATCAGCCCCAGCATTTT. Translated: CSAKAWGNQPQHF.

In DNA form, the CDR3 reads TGTGCCAGCAGTTACTCGAGCGGGACAGGGGGCAGAGGGAATGGCTACACCTTC. Its translation: CASSYSSGTGGRGNGYTF. J is TRBJ1-2 and V is TRBV6-2 or TRBV6-3; TRBD1 matches at 12 bases. Germline-derived CDR1 and CDR2 are MNHEY and SVGEGT. The CDR3 consists of 18 residues. The V segment lost 0 bases and the J segment 6 bases; nucleotides outside the gene matches: 11.

The sample holds many counts of this clonotype. The J gene is TRBJ2-7, the V gene TRBV6-1, with D unresolved. CDR3 length: 11 residues. CDR1 is MNHNS, CDR2 SASEGT, per germline. CDR3 in amino acids: CASRPLASQPV. The CDR3 bases are TGTGCCAGCAGACCCTTGGCCTCACAGCCGGTC.

In this sample, this clonotype turned up many times. The conserved phenylalanine or tryptophan is not found at the CDR3 terminus, so this likely reflects a read error. The chain carries TRBV2 and TRBJ1-2; no firm D call. Germline CDR1 reads SNHLY; CDR2 reads FYNNEI. Trimming pared 1 base from V and 4 bases from J, leaving 7 bases between. The CDR3 extends over 13 amino acids. The CDR3 loop reads CASSEVRGYGYTL. DNA for the CDR3: TGTGCCAGCAGTGAAGTCCGGGGCTATGGCTACACCCTC.

There are many counts of this clonotype. This sequence joins TRBV7-9 and TRBJ1-2; TRBD1 is a possible D gene (5 bases). Germline CDR1 reads SEHNR; CDR2 reads FQNEAQ (reference sequence). The CDR3 spans 14 residues. Between the trimmed V and J ends, which lost 6 bases and 0 bases, there was a span of 11 bases. The CDR3 bases are TGTGCCAGCAGGGGGGATTCATCTAACTATGGCTACACCTTC. Translated: CASRGDSSNYGYTF.

This clonotype showed up just a few times. The V and J genes are TRBV19 and TRBJ2-5; the D is unclear. The ends were cut back, 1 base at V and 7 bases at J, with 10 bases in the middle. The CDR3 covers 13 residues. CDR1 LNHDA and CDR2 SQIVND come from the germline V gene (reference sequence). CDR3: CASSIGRSTTQYF. CDR3 DNA sequence: TGTGCCAGTAGTATAGGCAGGTCCACGACCCAGTACTTC.

Ten or more counts support this clonotype. V usage is TRBV5-6 and J usage is TRBJ2-7; no clear D gene. The germline CDR1 and CDR2 sequences are SGHDT and YYEEEE. V was shortened by 1 base and J by 1 base, with 6 bases between the two germline ends. This CDR3 contains 13 residues. The CDR3 bases are TGTGCCAGCAGCTTGCCAGCTTCCTACGAGCAGTACTTC. Encoded protein: CASSLPASYEQYF.

The sample holds many counts of this clonotype. The J gene is TRBJ2-7, the V gene TRBV6-2 or TRBV6-3; 14 bases are shared with TRBD2. V gave up 2 bases and J gave up 3 bases; unmatched junction bases: 6. The CDR3 extends over 17 amino acids. Germline V gives CDR1 MNHEY, CDR2 SVGEGT. CDR3 sequence reads: CASSYVGLAGVLYEQYF. The DNA of the CDR3 is TGTGCCAGCAGTTACGTGGGACTAGCGGGGGTACTCTACGAGCAGTACTTC.

Ten or more counts support this clonotype. CDR3 residues: CASSPGQYQPQHF. The CDR3 nucleotides are TGTGCCAGCAGTCCGGGACAGTATCAGCCCCAGCATTTT. The chain employs TRBV12-3 or TRBV12-4 and TRBJ1-5; 7 bases match TRBD1. CDR3 length equals 13 residues. Trimming at V came to 5 bases and at J to 5 bases, leaving 3 bases not matched to a gene.

This clonotype has at least ten counts. V and J are TRBV6-2 or TRBV6-3 and TRBJ1-5, with TRBD1 matching 9 bases. The length of the CDR3 is 15 residues. Germline lookup yields CDR1 MNHEY and CDR2 SVGEGT. V trimming: 2 bases; J trimming: 5 bases; junction bases outside the gene matches: 4. CDR3 loop: CASSYADRGYQPQHF. As DNA, the CDR3 is TGTGCCAGCAGTTACGCGGACAGGGGATATCAGCCCCAGCATTTT.

This clonotype was detected ten times or more. The chain recombines TRBV5-1 with TRBJ2-7; the D is unclear. This CDR3 region has 13 residues. Germline V CDR1 and CDR2: SGHRS, YFSETQ. The V and J ends lost 0 bases and 2 bases respectively, with 6 bases between them. The CDR3 loop is CASSLDATYEQYF. DNA for the CDR3: TGCGCCAGCAGCTTGGATGCCACCTACGAGCAGTACTTC.

This clonotype was seen many times. V and J are TRBV30 and TRBJ1-1; TRBD1 agrees at 10 bases. The CDR3 covers 12 residues. After removal of 4 bases from V and 8 bases from J, the junction contained 4 bases not matched to a gene. CDR1 and CDR2 (germline): GTSNPN, SVGIG (reference sequence). As DNA, the CDR3 is TGTGCCTGGAACCCGGACAGGGGGGAAGCTTTCTTT. This sequence encodes CAWNPDRGEAFF.

The chain has TRBV29-1 and TRBJ2-7; D perhaps matches TRBD2 (5 bases). Looked up from germline, CDR1 is SQVTM and CDR2 is ANQGSEA. CDR3 length: 12 residues. Trimming removed 0 bases at V and 4 bases at J, with 7 bases between. The CDR3 sequence is CSVEEGVYEQYF. CDR3 coding DNA: TGCAGCGTTGAAGAGGGAGTGTACGAGCAGTACTTC.

This clonotype appeared many times. The chain joins TRBV7-8 to TRBJ2-2; no definite D call. The ends were cut back, 4 bases at V and 4 bases at J, with 10 bases in the middle. The CDR3 sequence is 14 residues long. Germline V gene lookup returns CDR1 SGHVS and CDR2 FQNEAQ. The CDR3 bases are TGTGCCAGCAGCTACTGGGCTTCCACCGGGGAGCTGTTTTTT. Translating gives CASSYWASTGELFF.

The CDR3 DNA reads TGTGCCAGCACTCATGTCGGGACTAGCGGGAGTGTGACCCAGTACTTC. Translation: CASTHVGTSGSVTQYF. The chain joins TRBV27 to TRBJ2-5; 14 bases line up with TRBD2. The CDR3 totals 16 residues. After removal of 7 bases from V and 7 bases from J, the junction contained 11 bases not matched to a gene. The germline V gene has CDR1 MNHEY and CDR2 SMNVEV (reference sequence).

This clonotype was seen a single time. A much larger clone lies one base from this, so it may be a read error. V and J are TRBV27 and TRBJ1-6, with D possibly TRBD1 on 6 matching bases. The CDR3 sequence is 17 residues long. The germline V gene has CDR1 MNHEY and CDR2 SMNVEV (reference sequence). The CDR3 bases are TGTGCCAGCAGTTCCGTCCTCGACAGGAATGATAATTCACCCCCCCACTTT. Protein sequence: CASSSVLDRNDNSPPHF.

This clonotype was recorded at least ten times. Here the CDR3 reads CASSHRNTGELFF. Written as DNA, the CDR3 is TGTGCCAGCAGCCACAGGAACACCGGGGAGCTGTTTTTT. The rearrangement uses TRBV4-2 and TRBJ2-2; the D is unclear. The V gene's germline CDR1 is LGHNA and CDR2 YNFKEQ. The CDR3 has 13 residues. V shed 3 bases and J shed 1 base, with 3 bases lying between them.

This clonotype was seen ten or more times. Just one base apart from a much larger clone, this may be a read error. The chain has TRBV28 and TRBJ1-2, with D possibly being TRBD1 (6 bases). Trimming took off 3 bases at V and 14 bases at J, with 19 bases between the two ends. There are 13 residues in the CDR3. The germline gives CDR1 MDHEN, CDR2 SYDVKM. CDR3 region: CASSLDSLDALTF. DNA for the CDR3: TGTGCCAGCAGTTTGGACAGTCTCGACGCTTTGACCTTC.

This clonotype was detected ten times or more. The V and J genes are TRBV29-1 and TRBJ1-1, with D maybe TRBD1 (6 bases). The germline V gene has CDR1 SQVTM and CDR2 ANQGSEA. This CDR3 comprises 13 residues. The V gene lost 4 bases and the J gene lost 0 bases, with 9 bases spanning the gap. CDR3: CSVGGTLNTEAFF. The CDR3 nucleotides are TGCAGCGTTGGGGGGACATTGAACACTGAAGCTTTCTTT.

This clonotype was seen many times. V usage is TRBV5-1 and J usage is TRBJ1-1, with D maybe TRBD1 (5 bases). Per germline, CDR1 SGHRS and CDR2 YFSETQ. Trimming pared 0 bases from V and 10 bases from J, leaving 13 bases between. There are 13 residues in the CDR3. The CDR3 DNA is TGCGCCAGCAGCTTGGGCGACAGTATACCAGCTTTCTTT. Protein product: CASSLGDSIPAFF.

This clonotype has a handful of counts. This sequence joins TRBV7-9 and TRBJ2-2; 9 bases map to TRBD1. The junction had 8 bases not matched to a gene; V was cut back by 5 bases and J by 7 bases. The CDR3 is 15 residues long. The germline V gene encodes CDR1 SEHNR and CDR2 FQNEAQ (reference sequence). This CDR3 is CASSARQGGIGELFF. The CDR3 DNA reads as TGTGCCAGCAGCGCCCGACAGGGGGGAATCGGGGAGCTGTTTTTT.

This clonotype has more than one count but fewer than ten. The rearrangement links TRBV13 to TRBJ2-7, with D uncertain. V lost 0 bases and J 5 bases, leaving 11 bases between the germline ends. The CDR3 is 14 residues long. The germline V gene encodes CDR1 PRHDT and CDR2 FYEKMQ (reference sequence). For the CDR3, the DNA is TGTGCCAGCAGCTTAGGAGGGCTGCCCCACGAGCAGTACTTC. Translation gives CASSLGGLPHEQYF.

This clonotype was observed at least ten times. In DNA form, the CDR3 reads TGTGCCAGCAGACCACAGGGACCGAGCAATCAGCCCCAGCATTTT. Its translation: CASRPQGPSNQPQHF. V gene TRBV28 combines with J gene TRBJ1-5; TRBD1 might be the D (6 bases). V was shortened by 6 bases and J by 1 base, with 13 bases between the two germline ends. CDR3 length: 15 residues. Germline V gene sequence: CDR1 MDHEN, CDR2 SYDVKM.

There are many counts of this clonotype. The CDR3 reads CASSYSIISGGAGTIYF. The CDR3 coding sequence is TGTGCCAGCAGTTACTCGATCATCTCCGGGGGCGCAGGCACCATATATTTT. V and J are TRBV6-5 and TRBJ1-3, with D perhaps TRBD1 (6 bases). The germline V and J ends were trimmed by 0 bases and 9 bases, with 21 bases remaining between them. Germline V CDR1 and CDR2: MNHEY, SVGAGI. This CDR3 has 17 residues.